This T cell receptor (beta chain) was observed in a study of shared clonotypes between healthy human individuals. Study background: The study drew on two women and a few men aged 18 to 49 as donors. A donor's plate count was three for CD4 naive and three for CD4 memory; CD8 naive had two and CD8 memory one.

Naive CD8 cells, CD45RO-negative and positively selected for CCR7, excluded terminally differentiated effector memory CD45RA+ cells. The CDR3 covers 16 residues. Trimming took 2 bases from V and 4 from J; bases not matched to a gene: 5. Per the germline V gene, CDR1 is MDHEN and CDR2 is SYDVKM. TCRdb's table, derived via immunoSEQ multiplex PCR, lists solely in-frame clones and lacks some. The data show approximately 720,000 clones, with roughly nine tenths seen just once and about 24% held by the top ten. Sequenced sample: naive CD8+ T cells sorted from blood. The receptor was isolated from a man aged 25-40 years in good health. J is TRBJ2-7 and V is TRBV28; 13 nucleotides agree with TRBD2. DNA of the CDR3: TGTGCCAGCAGTTTACCCAGACTAGCGGGAGGTTACGAGCAGTACTTC. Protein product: CASSLPRLAGGYEQYF.